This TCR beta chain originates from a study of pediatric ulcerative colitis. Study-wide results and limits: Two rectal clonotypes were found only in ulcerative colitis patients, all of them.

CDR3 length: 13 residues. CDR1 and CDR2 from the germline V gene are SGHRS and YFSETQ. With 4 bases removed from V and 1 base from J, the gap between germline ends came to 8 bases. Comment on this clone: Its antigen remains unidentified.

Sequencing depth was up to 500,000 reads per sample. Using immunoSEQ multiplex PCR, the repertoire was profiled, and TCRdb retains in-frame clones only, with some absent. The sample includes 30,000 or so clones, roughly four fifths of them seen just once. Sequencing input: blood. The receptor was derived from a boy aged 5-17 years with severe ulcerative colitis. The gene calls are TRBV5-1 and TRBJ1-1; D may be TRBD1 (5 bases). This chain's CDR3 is CASSRTTNTEAFF. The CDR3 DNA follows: TGCGCCAGCAGCCGGACAACGAACACTGAAGCTTTCTTT.